Below, 25 T cell receptor beta chains from the same sample are listed, as sequenced in a study of cytomegalovirus exposure and HLA in healthy donors. Primers included in the PCR were 60 Vbeta and 13 Jbeta primers. TCRdb keeps only in-frame clones here, not all; method: immunoSEQ multiplex PCR. Its table records more than 95,000 clones. Sequenced input: PBMCs. Every receptor here comes from a man in his forties in good health and CMV-seronegative.

The J gene is TRBJ2-7, the V gene TRBV6-5; D is undetermined. The CDR3 contains 15 residues. The ends were cut back, 2 bases at V and 2 bases at J, with 13 bases in the middle. Per the germline V gene, CDR1 is MNHEY and CDR2 is SVGAGI. Here the CDR3 DNA reads TGTGCCAGCAGTTACGGAGAGACGGGTACCTACGAGCAGTACTTC. It codes for CASSYGETGTYEQYF.

This chain links TRBV11-3 with TRBJ2-7; the match to TRBD1 covers 8 bases. CDR3 length: 15 amino acids. V was clipped by 5 bases and J by 4 bases; unmatched bases: 10. Germline CDR1 and CDR2: SGHNT and YENEEA. The CDR3: CASSHRTGSRYEQYF. DNA of the CDR3: TGTGCCAGCAGCCACCGGACAGGGTCGAGGTACGAGCAGTACTTC.

The rearrangement uses TRBV27 and TRBJ2-3; D call uncertain. The CDR3 runs to 11 residues. The germline V gene has CDR1 MNHEY and CDR2 SMNVEV (reference sequence). V dropped 5 bases and J dropped 7 bases, with 7 bases sitting between them. Written as DNA, the CDR3 is TGTGCCAGCAGTCTCGGGTATACGCAGTATTTT. It codes for CASSLGYTQYF.

The chain joins TRBV6-1 to TRBJ2-5; TRBD1 matches at 9 bases. Per the germline V gene, CDR1 is MNHNS and CDR2 is SASEGT. This CDR3 is built from 13 residues. Trimming at V came to 7 bases and at J to 7 bases, leaving 7 bases not matched to a gene. The CDR3: CASTGQGGVTQYF. The CDR3 DNA is TGTGCCAGCACGGGACAGGGAGGAGTGACCCAGTACTTC.

This rearrangement joins TRBV10-3 to TRBJ2-1, with D perhaps matching TRBD2 (6 bases). Trimming pared 8 bases from V and 7 bases from J, leaving 18 bases between. Germline lookup yields CDR1 ENHRY and CDR2 SYGVKD. CDR3 length equals 14 residues. This chain's CDR3 is CAIGGLGGRNEQFF. The CDR3 bases are TGTGCCATCGGGGGACTTGGGGGGAGGAATGAGCAGTTCTTC.

J is TRBJ2-7 and V is TRBV6-5; tentative D call: TRBD2 (6 bases). V was pared by 4 bases and J by 0 bases, with 16 bases between. Germline V lookup: CDR1 MNHEY, CDR2 SVGAGI. This CDR3 comprises 16 residues. The DNA of the CDR3 is TGTGCCAGCAGTTGGTCTAGCGCACCAGACTCCTACGAGCAGTACTTC. This sequence encodes CASSWSSAPDSYEQYF.

The genes are TRBV7-2 and TRBJ2-3; 7 nucleotides align to TRBD2. Germline V gives CDR1 SGHTA, CDR2 FQGNSA. J lost 2 bases, V lost 5 bases, and 10 bases had no gene match. This CDR3 contains 16 residues. DNA of the CDR3: TGTGCCAGCAGCCCCAAGCGGGGAGGGGTCACAGATACGCAGTATTTT. Residues: CASSPKRGGVTDTQYF.

The chain employs TRBV10-2 and TRBJ2-3, with D maybe TRBD2 (6 bases). Trimming left V 6 bases short and J 1 base short, with 8 bases between. This CDR3 spans 13 amino acids. Germline V gene sequence: CDR1 WSHSY, CDR2 SAAADI. The CDR3 sequence: CASRASGTDTQYF. The CDR3 DNA follows: TGCGCCAGCAGGGCTAGCGGCACAGATACGCAGTATTTT.

This chain links TRBV5-1 with TRBJ2-5; the match to TRBD2 covers 9 bases. J lost 5 bases, V lost 0 bases, and 5 bases had no gene match. The germline V gene has CDR1 SGHRS and CDR2 YFSETQ. This CDR3 spans 15 amino acids. CDR3 amino acids: CASSLVLAGLETQYF. CDR3 nucleotide sequence: TGCGCCAGCAGCTTGGTACTAGCGGGTTTGGAGACCCAGTACTTC.

The genes are TRBV28 and TRBJ1-5, with D perhaps TRBD1 (6 bases). CDR1 and CDR2 from the germline V gene are MDHEN and SYDVKM. The CDR3 is 13 residues long. V lost 10 bases to trimming and J lost 1 base, with 11 bases between them. CDR3 in DNA: TGTGCCATCGGGGGGGCAAGCAATCAGCCCCAGCATTTT. It codes for CAIGGASNQPQHF.

V gene TRBV6-6 combines with J gene TRBJ2-2; D ambiguous. V was shortened by 5 bases and J by 8 bases, with 12 bases between the two germline ends. CDR1 is MNHNY, CDR2 SVGAGI, per germline (reference sequence). The length of the CDR3 is 13 residues. The CDR3 loop reads CASSPDSVGELFF. The CDR3 DNA sequence: TGTGCCAGCAGTCCCGACTCGGTTGGGGAGCTGTTTTTT.

This chain links TRBV6-1 with TRBJ2-5; 10 bases align to TRBD2. The J call is doubtful: the DNA matches TRBJ2-7 better. This CDR3 comprises 15 residues. Germline V gene data show CDR1 as MNHNS and CDR2 as SASEGT. The CDR3 sequence: CASSEGIAGGYEQYF. The CDR3 DNA reads TGTGCCAGCAGTGAAGGGATAGCGGGAGGCTACGAGCAGTACTTC.

J is TRBJ2-7 and V is TRBV5-5; TRBD2 matches at 7 bases. The CDR3 spans 14 residues. The germline gives CDR1 SGHKS, CDR2 YYEKEE (reference sequence). V was clipped by 7 bases and J by 4 bases; unmatched bases: 11. The CDR3 sequence is CASREGEGRYEQYF. Written as DNA, the CDR3 is TGTGCCAGCCGGGAAGGGGAGGGCCGGTACGAGCAGTACTTC. Complete variable domain (other parts from reference TRBV5-5 and TRBJ2-7): DAGVTQSPTHLIKTRGQQVTLRCSPISGHKSVSWYQQVLGQGPQFIFQYYEKEERGRGNFPDRFSARQFPNYSSELNVNALLLGDSALYLCASREGEGRYEQYFGPGTRLTVT.

The rearrangement joins TRBV28 to TRBJ1-2, with D maybe TRBD1 (5 bases). CDR1 is MDHEN and CDR2 is SYDVKM in the germline V gene. Trimming shortened V by 6 bases and J by 1 base, and 12 bases separated the two germline ends. This CDR3 has 14 amino acids. The CDR3 protein is CASSPHQGNYGYTF. CDR3 DNA sequence: TGTGCCAGCAGCCCCCACCAGGGTAACTATGGCTACACCTTC.

The chain is built from TRBV11-3 and TRBJ2-5; 11 positions agree with TRBD2. The CDR3 totals 16 residues. Germline-derived CDR1 and CDR2 are SGHNT and YENEEA. The ends lost 3 bases at V and 1 base at J; junction bases unmatched: 4. The CDR3 spells CASSLRLAGRQETQYF. The CDR3 nucleotides read TGTGCCAGCAGCTTGAGACTAGCGGGGCGCCAAGAGACCCAGTACTTC.

The chain joins TRBV13 to TRBJ2-5; D call uncertain. The J call is doubtful: the DNA matches TRBJ2-7 better. Looked up from germline, CDR1 is PRHDT and CDR2 is FYEKMQ (reference sequence). There are 15 residues in the CDR3. The CDR3 DNA follows: TGTGCCAGCAGCTTATTTTTCGGAGAATCCTACGAGCAGTACTTC. As protein: CASSLFFGESYEQYF.

V gene TRBV7-2 combines with J gene TRBJ1-4; no reliable D call. Germline V lookup: CDR1 SGHTA, CDR2 FQGNSA. The CDR3 has 13 residues. Trimming removed 1 base from V and 4 bases from J, with 4 bases in between. The CDR3 sequence is CASSLGHNEKLFF. The DNA for the CDR3 is TGTGCCAGCAGCTTAGGTCATAATGAAAAACTGTTTTTT.

The rearrangement joins TRBV19 to TRBJ1-5; 9 bases align to TRBD1. Looked up from germline, CDR1 is LNHDA and CDR2 is SQIVND (reference sequence). CDR3 length: 15 residues. With V trimmed by 3 bases and J by 7 bases, 7 bases remained unmatched. This CDR3 is CASSISGQGFQPQHF. The CDR3 coding sequence is TGTGCCAGTAGTATTTCGGGACAGGGTTTCCAGCCCCAGCATTTT.

The chain couples TRBV4-3 to TRBJ2-3; D unclear. V was pared by 1 base and J by 1 base, with 9 bases between. CDR3 size: 15 residues. Germline-derived CDR1 and CDR2 are LGHNA and YSLEER. The CDR3 protein is CASSQGSLGTDTQYF. CDR3 sequence (DNA): TGCGCCAGCAGCCAAGGGTCTCTAGGCACAGATACGCAGTATTTT.

The V call is TRBV28, the J call TRBJ1-2; D is undetermined. With 9 bases removed from V and 4 bases from J, the gap between germline ends came to 21 bases. The germline CDR1 and CDR2 sequences are MDHEN and SYDVKM. CDR3 length: 15 amino acids. This chain's CDR3 is CARSSEDMRAYGYTF. CDR3 sequence (DNA): TGTGCCAGGTCCTCCGAGGATATGAGGGCCTATGGCTACACCTTC.

The chain is built from TRBV29-1 and TRBJ2-3, with 14 bases fitting TRBD2. Trimming cost V 6 bases and J 1 base; bases outside gene matches: 3. There are 15 residues in the CDR3. Germline V gene data show CDR1 as SQVTM and CDR2 as ANQGSEA. Written as DNA, the CDR3 is TGCAGCGTCTGGGGACTAGCGGGAGGCACAGATACGCAGTATTTT. This encodes CSVWGLAGGTDTQYF.

The V gene is TRBV27, the J gene TRBJ1-5; D gene unclear. The CDR3 covers 16 residues. CDR1 is MNHEY and CDR2 is SMNVEV in the germline V gene (reference sequence). V gave up 2 bases and J gave up 0 bases, with 11 bases separating them. This CDR3 reads CASSLRRGGSNQPQHF. CDR3 in DNA: TGTGCCAGCAGTTTACGCCGAGGAGGTAGCAATCAGCCCCAGCATTTT.

J is TRBJ1-1 and V is TRBV7-8; TRBD1 agrees at 7 bases. Germline V gene lookup returns CDR1 SGHVS and CDR2 FQNEAQ. The CDR3 covers 15 residues. V trimming: 1 base; J trimming: 3 bases; junction bases outside the gene matches: 5. The DNA of the CDR3 is TGTGCCAGCAGCTTAGGGGACAGCGCCTACACTGAAGCTTTCTTT. Protein: CASSLGDSAYTEAFF. Drawing the rest from reference TRBV7-8 and TRBJ1-1, the complete variable domain is GAGVSQSPRYKVAKRGQDVALRCDPISGHVSLFWYQQALGQGPEFLTYFQNEAQLDKSGLPSDRFFAERPEGSVSTLKIQRTQQEDSAVYLCASSLGDSAYTEAFFGQGTRLTVV.

The chain uses TRBV11-2 and TRBJ2-7, with 7 bases fitting TRBD1. V lost 5 bases to trimming and J lost 5 bases; unmatched junction nucleotides: 6. CDR3 length: 13 amino acids. Germline V gene lookup returns CDR1 SGHAT and CDR2 FQNNGV. CDR3 sequence reads: CASSTGVVNEQYF. The CDR3 coding sequence is TGTGCCAGCAGCACAGGGGTAGTGAACGAGCAGTACTTC.

The V call is TRBV10-3, the J call TRBJ1-5; 7 nucleotides match TRBD1. Looked up from germline, CDR1 is ENHRY and CDR2 is SYGVKD. Unmatched junction bases numbered 5, after V lost 0 bases and J lost 6 bases. CDR3 length: 15 residues. CDR3 coding DNA: TGTGCCATCAGTGAGTCTTTCACAGGGGCTCAGCCCCAGCATTTT. Residues: CAISESFTGAQPQHF.